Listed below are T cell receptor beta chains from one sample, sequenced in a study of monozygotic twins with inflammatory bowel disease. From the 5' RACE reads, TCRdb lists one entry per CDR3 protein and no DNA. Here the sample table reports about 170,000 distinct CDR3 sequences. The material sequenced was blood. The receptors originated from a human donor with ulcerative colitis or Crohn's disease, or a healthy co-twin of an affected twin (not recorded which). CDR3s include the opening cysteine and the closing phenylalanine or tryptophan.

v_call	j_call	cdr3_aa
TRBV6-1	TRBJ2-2	CASSPGGARGTGELFF
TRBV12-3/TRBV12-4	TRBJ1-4	CASSKTGAPEKLFF
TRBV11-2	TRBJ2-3	CASSFSRDRRTDTQYF
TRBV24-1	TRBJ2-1	CATSDPVPAPSSYNEQFF
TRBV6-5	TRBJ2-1	CASSYKGASSNEQFF
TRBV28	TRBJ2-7	CASSSEVPSYEQYF
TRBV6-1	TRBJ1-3	CASSESTVLSGNTIYF
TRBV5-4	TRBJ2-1	CASSSSPGLARNEQFF
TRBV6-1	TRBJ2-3	CASSMTGGPDTQYF
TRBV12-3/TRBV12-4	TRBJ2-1	CASSLGLFNEQFF
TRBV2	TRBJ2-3	CASARQGGSTDTQYF
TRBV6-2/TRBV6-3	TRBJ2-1	CASGPSRDRAYNEQFF
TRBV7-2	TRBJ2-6	CASSPRVATGANVLTF
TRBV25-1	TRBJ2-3	CASSPRLAASSTDTQYF
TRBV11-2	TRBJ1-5	CASTQGWGSNQPQHF
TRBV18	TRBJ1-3	CASSIGHTSGNTIYF
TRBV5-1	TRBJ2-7	CASSFFGYEQYF
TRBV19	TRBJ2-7	CASSISIFGDTSYEQYF
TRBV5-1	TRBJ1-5	CASSWDGSNQPQHF
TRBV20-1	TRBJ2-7	CSAPKGQGDIYEQYF
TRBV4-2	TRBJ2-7	CASSPIIITSGQYEQYF
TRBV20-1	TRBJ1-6	CSARGGVQQNSPLHF
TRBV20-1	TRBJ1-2	CSAVPGTGYGYTF
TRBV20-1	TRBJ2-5	CSAPDRKETQYF
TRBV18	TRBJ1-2	CASSDDPPLRGGYTF
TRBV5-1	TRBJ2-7	CASSWGTSGNPYEQYF
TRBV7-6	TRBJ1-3	CASSLVAGANGNTIYF
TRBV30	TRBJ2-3	CAWQGGADTQYF
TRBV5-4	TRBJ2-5	CASSLMVRAGETQYF
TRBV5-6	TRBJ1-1	CASSDEDGDTEAFF
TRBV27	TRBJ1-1	CASSQREARGTEAFF
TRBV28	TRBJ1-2	CASSRHSGGNYGYTF
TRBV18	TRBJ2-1	CASSPYRPAAYNEQFF
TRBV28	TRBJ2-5	CATRIAGEETQYF
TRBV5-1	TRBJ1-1	CASRGQGERGTEAFF
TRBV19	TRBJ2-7	CASRKPSPPGTSRYEQYF